This TCR beta chain derives from a study of cytomegalovirus exposure and HLA in healthy donors. Study in general: Previous work identified roughly 120 million unique TCR beta sequences from 150 million to 200 million T cells.

The PCR contained 60 Vbeta and 13 Jbeta primers. Profiled with immunoSEQ multiplex PCR; TCRdb holds only in-frame clones, not every one. In the table there are fewer than 200,000 clones, over 70% of which are singletons. The germline CDR1 and CDR2 sequences are SGHRS and YFSETQ. CDR3 length: 15 amino acids. V was clipped by 4 bases and J by 6 bases; unmatched bases: 6. This TCR derives from a woman aged 45-59 years in good health and CMV-seropositive. The chain has TRBV5-1 and TRBJ2-7; 14 positions agree with TRBD2. Sequenced material: PBMCs. CDR3 residues: CASSATSGGASEQYF. CDR3 coding DNA: TGCGCCAGCAGCGCGACTAGCGGGGGGGCAAGCGAGCAGTACTTC.